The 13 T cell receptor beta chains given below trace back to one sample, sequenced in a study of T cells in lung cancer brain metastases. Assay used: immunoSEQ multiplex PCR; TCRdb lists only in-frame clones, some missing. The data hold about 2,500 clones, with under 95% observed a single time. The sample taken for sequencing was tumor tissue from a brain metastasis. These TCRs come from a man between 65 and 85 years old with non-small cell lung cancer that had spread to the brain.

The chain links TRBV7-2 to TRBJ2-2; D may be TRBD2 (6 bases). CDR1 and CDR2 (germline): SGHTA, FQGNSA. Deletions cut 2 bases from V and 3 bases from J, with 10 bases between. The CDR3 is 15 amino acids. CDR3: CASSLTWEDTGELFF. The CDR3 DNA reads TGTGCCAGCAGCTTAACGTGGGAGGACACCGGGGAGCTGTTTTTT.

CDR3: CASSPQGNYGYTF. The CDR3 nucleotides are TGTGCCAGCTCACCACAGGGGAACTATGGCTACACCTTC. The rearrangement joins TRBV18 to TRBJ1-2; perhaps TRBD1 as D (5 bases). V lost 1 base to trimming and J lost 2 bases, with 5 bases between them. The CDR3 is 13 residues long. Germline assignment: CDR1 KGHSH and CDR2 LQKENI.

A remark on this clone: Distinct nucleotide sequences in the sample also encode this CDR3. The V and J genes are TRBV6-6 and TRBJ2-7; D gene ambiguous. Germline loops: CDR1 MNHNY, CDR2 SVGAGI (reference sequence). Trimming took off 7 bases at V and 0 bases at J, with 16 bases between the two ends. There are 15 residues in the CDR3. CDR3 sequence reads: CASIPRADSSYEQYF. CDR3 sequence (DNA): TGTGCCAGCATCCCTCGGGCTGATAGCTCCTACGAGCAGTACTTC.

This rearrangement joins TRBV21-1 to TRBJ1-1; TRBD1, as called in the table, went unchecked against the DNA. TRBV21-1 represents a pseudogene. The CDR3 covers 15 residues. The CDR3 here is CASSKGRGRGTEAFF. In DNA, the CDR3 is TGTGCCAGCAGCAAAGGCAGGGGCCGGGGCACTGAAGCTTTCTTT.

This clone has more than one count but fewer than ten. The chain has TRBV7-9 and TRBJ2-7, with D perhaps matching TRBD2 (6 bases). The germline CDR1 and CDR2 sequences are SEHNR and FQNEAQ (reference sequence). The CDR3 length is 13 residues. Between the trimmed V and J ends, which lost 8 bases and 3 bases, there was a span of 14 bases. DNA for the CDR3: TGTGCCAGCGGAGGGGACGGACACTACGAGCAGTACTTC. Its protein is CASGGDGHYEQYF.

The V call is TRBV28, the J call TRBJ1-1, with D possibly TRBD1 on 5 matching bases. Germline-derived CDR1 and CDR2 are MDHEN and SYDVKM. V was clipped by 2 bases and J by 10 bases, with 14 bases between them. This CDR3 comprises 13 residues. The CDR3: CASSLQGIEGAFF. The CDR3 DNA follows: TGTGCCAGCAGTTTACAGGGAATAGAAGGAGCTTTCTTT. Supplemented by reference TRBV28 and TRBJ1-1, the full variable domain reads DVKVTQSSRYLVKRTGEKVFLECVQDMDHENMFWYRQDPGLGLRLIYFSYDVKMKEKGDIPEGYSVSREKKERFSLILESASTNQTSMYLCASSLQGIEGAFFGQGTRLTVV.

V usage is TRBV6-1 and J usage is TRBJ1-2; 7 bases line up with TRBD1. The V gene's germline CDR1 is MNHNS and CDR2 SASEGT. The CDR3 contains 13 residues. Trimming at V came to 5 bases and at J to 4 bases, leaving 4 bases not matched to a gene. In nucleotides, the CDR3 is TGTGCCAGCAGTCCCGGGACAGTCTATGGCTACACCTTC. Encoded protein: CASSPGTVYGYTF.

This chain uses TRBV9 with TRBJ1-2; 11 bases fit TRBD1. The CDR3 length is 14 residues. Germline V lookup: CDR1 SGDLS, CDR2 YYNGEE. Germline trimming cut 3 bases from V and 3 bases from J; bases unmatched to any gene: 1. In nucleotides, the CDR3 is TGTGCCAGCAGCGCGGGACAGGGGGACTATGGCTACACCTTC. Its protein is CASSAGQGDYGYTF. Using reference TRBV9 and TRBJ1-2 for the parts outside the CDR3, the full variable domain is DSGVTQTPKHLITATGQRVTLRCSPRSGDLSVYWYQQSLDQGLQFLIQYYNGEERAKGNILERFSAQQFPDLHSELNLSSLELGDSALYFCASSAGQGDYGYTFGSGTRLTVV.

This clone has only a few counts. J is TRBJ2-3 and V is TRBV4-3; 11 bases map to TRBD2. The length of the CDR3 is 16 residues. V trimming: 0 bases; J trimming: 4 bases; junction bases outside the gene matches: 3. Looked up from germline, CDR1 is LGHNA and CDR2 is YSLEER. CDR3: CASSQDTSGGPDTQYF. Here the CDR3 DNA reads TGCGCCAGCAGCCAAGATACTAGCGGGGGACCAGATACGCAGTATTTT.

The chain joins TRBV19 to TRBJ2-1; D is unresolved. CDR3 length: 15 residues. Per the germline V gene, CDR1 is LNHDA and CDR2 is SQIVND (reference sequence). Trimming stripped 0 bases from V and 9 bases from J, with 15 bases between. The CDR3 loop reads CASSIEGLGVGEQFF. CDR3 sequence (DNA): TGTGCCAGTAGTATAGAGGGGTTGGGCGTGGGTGAGCAGTTCTTC.

This chain joins TRBV7-2 and TRBJ1-2; no clear D. The CDR3 consists of 14 residues. The germline gives CDR1 SGHTA, CDR2 FQGNSA. The germline V and J ends were trimmed by 3 bases and 4 bases, with 12 bases remaining between them. The CDR3 reads CASSFRADGYGYTF. The DNA for the CDR3 is TGTGCCAGCAGCTTTCGGGCCGACGGCTATGGCTACACCTTC. The whole variable domain, filled in from reference TRBV7-2 and TRBJ1-2, reads GAGVSQSPSNKVTEKGKDVELRCDPISGHTALYWYRQSLGQGLEFLIYFQGNSAPDKSGLPSDRFSAERTGGSVSTLTIQRTQQEDSAVYLCASSFRADGYGYTFGSGTRLTVV.

This chain uses TRBV7-2 with TRBJ1-6; D not resolved. The germline V gene has CDR1 SGHTA and CDR2 FQGNSA. Trimming removed 1 base from V and 10 bases from J, with 11 bases in between. The CDR3 has 14 amino acids. CDR3 nucleotide sequence: TGTGCCAGCAGCTTAGTGAGGTTAGGCTCACCCCTCCACTTT. It codes for CASSLVRLGSPLHF.

The chain uses TRBV4-3 and TRBJ2-1, with D perhaps matching TRBD1 or TRBD2 (5 bases each). The germline V gene has CDR1 LGHNA and CDR2 YSLEER. V lost 5 bases and J lost 12, with 20 bases in between. The CDR3 contains 14 residues. The CDR3 sequence: CASSEVLAGRRQFF. Here the CDR3 DNA reads TGCGCCAGCAGCGAAGTCCTGGCAGGGAGAAGGCAGTTCTTC.